The 29 T cell receptor beta chains below come from one sample, sequenced in a study of shared clonotypes between healthy human individuals. Selected positively for CCR7 and CD45RO-negative, naive CD8 cells excluded terminally differentiated effector memory CD45RA+ cells. TCRdb's table, derived via immunoSEQ multiplex PCR, lists solely in-frame clones and lacks some. This table holds hundreds of thousands of clones, more than 85% found once. Sequences were obtained from naive CD8+ T cells sorted from blood. The receptors stem from a man aged 30-40 years in good health.

V gene TRBV27 combines with J gene TRBJ2-7; no clear D. The V end lost 3 bases, the J end lost 4 bases, and 10 bases lay between the germline ends. The germline CDR1 and CDR2 sequences are MNHEY and SMNVEV (reference sequence). CDR3 length equals 13 residues. CDR3 in amino acids: CASSFRFDYEQYF. The CDR3 nucleotides read TGTGCCAGCAGTTTTCGCTTTGATTACGAGCAGTACTTC.

The chain has TRBV6-5 and TRBJ2-7; the D gene is possibly TRBD1 (6 bases). CDR1 is MNHEY and CDR2 is SVGAGI in the germline V gene. This CDR3 has 16 amino acids. Trimming left V 0 bases short and J 4 bases short, with 16 bases between. The CDR3 sequence is CASSYSTLGATYEQYF. CDR3 nucleotide sequence: TGTGCCAGCAGTTACTCGACCTTGGGGGCTACTTACGAGCAGTACTTC.

The chain is built from TRBV27 and TRBJ2-7; D perhaps matches TRBD1 (5 bases). The germline V gene has CDR1 MNHEY and CDR2 SMNVEV (reference sequence). V gave up 3 bases and J gave up 4 bases, with 13 bases separating them. The length of the CDR3 is 14 residues. CDR3: CASSFKGPSYEQYF. The CDR3 DNA reads as TGTGCCAGCAGTTTCAAGGGGCCCTCGTACGAGCAGTACTTC.

V is TRBV5-1 and J is TRBJ2-7; 7 bases match TRBD2. The length of the CDR3 is 17 residues. V trimming: 1 base; J trimming: 2 bases; junction bases outside the gene matches: 12. Germline CDR1 is SGHRS and CDR2 is YFSETQ. The CDR3 DNA reads TGCGCCAGCAGCTTGCCCAAACAGAGCGGGAATCCCTACGAGCAGTACTTC. This sequence encodes CASSLPKQSGNPYEQYF. The full variable domain, rest sourced from reference TRBV5-1 and TRBJ2-7, is KAGVTQTPRYLIKTRGQQVTLSCSPISGHRSVSWYQQTPGQGLQFLFEYFSETQRNKGNFPGRFSGRQFSNSRSEMNVSTLELGDSALYLCASSLPKQSGNPYEQYFGPGTRLTVT.

In this sample, this clone turned up once. The chain uses TRBV7-9 and TRBJ2-5, with TRBD2 as a possible D gene (5 bases). Germline assignment: CDR1 SEHNR and CDR2 FQNEAQ (reference sequence). The CDR3 is 16 residues long. With 5 bases removed from V and 1 base from J, the gap between germline ends came to 17 bases. The CDR3 coding sequence is TGTGCCAGCAGCCAACCTACGTCTAGCTTCCAAGAGACCCAGTACTTC. The encoded protein is CASSQPTSSFQETQYF. Variable domain in full (rest from reference TRBV7-9 and TRBJ2-5): DTGVSQNPRHKITKRGQNVTFRCDPISEHNRLYWYRQTLGQGPEFLTYFQNEAQLEKSRLLSDRFSAERPKGSFSTLEIQRTEQGDSAMYLCASSQPTSSFQETQYFGPGTRLLVL.

This clone has just a few counts. The J gene is TRBJ1-5, the V gene TRBV7-9; no definite D call. CDR1 is SEHNR and CDR2 is FQNEAQ in the germline V gene (reference sequence). CDR3 length: 14 residues. Trimming pared 5 bases from V and 5 bases from J, leaving 13 bases between. CDR3 DNA sequence: TGTGCCAGCAGCGCACTCGGTTGGGATCAGCCCCAGCATTTT. It codes for CASSALGWDQPQHF.

This chain uses TRBV6-5 with TRBJ2-3; 8 positions agree with TRBD2. The CDR3 contains 13 residues. Germline CDR1 reads MNHEY; CDR2 reads SVGAGI. The junction had 3 bases not matched to a gene; V was cut back by 6 bases and J by 4 bases. The CDR3 DNA reads as TGTGCCAGCAGCCCAGCGGGAGCAGATACGCAGTATTTT. Residues: CASSPAGADTQYF.

The chain employs TRBV6-6 and TRBJ2-7; a possible D gene is TRBD2 (7 bases). Trimming left V 7 bases short and J 3 bases short, with 19 bases between. Per the germline V gene, CDR1 is MNHNY and CDR2 is SVGAGI (reference sequence). The CDR3 length is 15 residues. The CDR3 bases are TGTGCCAGCATGTTCACTAGGGAGGGGGACTACGAGCAGTACTTC. This translates into CASMFTREGDYEQYF.

On this clone itself: A junction end diverges from the germline sequence, so it may reflect a read error. The chain carries TRBV7-7 and TRBJ1-3; D gene unclear. The CDR3 loop spans 13 amino acids. CDR1 SSHAT and CDR2 FNYEAQ come from the germline V gene (reference sequence). The CDR3 DNA reads TGTGCTAGCAGCCCCGGGGTCGGAAACACCATATATTTT. Translated: CASSPGVGNTIYF.

V is TRBV28 and J is TRBJ1-5; no definite D call. The germline V gene encodes CDR1 MDHEN and CDR2 SYDVKM. The CDR3 runs to 16 residues. V lost 5 bases and J 0 bases, leaving 14 bases between the germline ends. CDR3 bases: TGTGCCAGCAGTCCACACGAAGGTGATAGCAATCAGCCCCAGCATTTT. Translated: CASSPHEGDSNQPQHF.

The J gene is TRBJ2-1, the V gene TRBV6-6; no definite D call. V was trimmed by 0 bases and J by 0 bases, leaving 9 bases between them. The V gene's germline CDR1 is MNHNY and CDR2 SVGAGI (reference sequence). CDR3 length: 16 residues. CDR3 loop: CASSYSSESSYNEQFF. The CDR3, as DNA: TGTGCCAGCAGTTACTCGTCCGAGAGCTCCTACAATGAGCAGTTCTTC.

The chain couples TRBV14 to TRBJ2-7, with TRBD2 as a possible D gene (5 bases). The CDR3 totals 19 residues. V lost 1 base and J 6 bases, leaving 28 bases between the germline ends. CDR1 and CDR2 (germline): SGHDN, FVKESK. CDR3 in amino acids: CASSQALGWSGHPPLEQYF. CDR3 in DNA: TGTGCCAGCAGCCAAGCCCTCGGGTGGAGCGGCCATCCGCCTCTCGAGCAGTACTTC.

The gene calls are TRBV10-1 and TRBJ2-7; 7 bases are a match to TRBD1. This CDR3 is 14 amino acids long. Germline V lookup: CDR1 WNHNN, CDR2 SYGVQD (reference sequence). The ends lost 3 bases at V and 5 bases at J; junction bases unmatched: 7. CDR3 sequence reads: CASSDNRGIDEQYF. Written as DNA, the CDR3 is TGCGCCAGCAGTGATAACAGGGGCATAGACGAGCAGTACTTC.

The chain links TRBV27 to TRBJ2-7, with a tentative D call TRBD1 (5 bases). V was trimmed by 5 bases and J by 5 bases, leaving 16 bases between them. This CDR3 is 14 amino acids long. CDR1 MNHEY and CDR2 SMNVEV come from the germline V gene (reference sequence). The CDR3 loop is CASSILAGHDEQYF. As DNA, the CDR3 is TGTGCCAGCAGTATCCTGGCAGGGCACGACGAGCAGTACTTC.

This CDR3 reads CASSPGLALHEQFF. In DNA, the CDR3 is TGCGCCAGCAGCCCGGGACTAGCTCTACATGAGCAGTTCTTC. The V gene is TRBV5-1, the J gene TRBJ2-1; 9 bases line up with TRBD2. This CDR3 contains 14 residues. CDR1 is SGHRS and CDR2 is YFSETQ in the germline V gene. V gave up 4 bases and J gave up 8 bases; unmatched junction bases: 7.

The CDR3 DNA reads as TGTGCCAGCAGCCGGGGCAGGGGGCGAGACGATGAAAAACTGTTTTTT. It encodes CASSRGRGRDDEKLFF. This rearrangement joins TRBV4-2 to TRBJ1-4; 8 nucleotides line up with TRBD1. Per the germline V gene, CDR1 is LGHNA and CDR2 is YNFKEQ. The junction had 10 bases not matched to a gene; V was cut back by 4 bases and J by 6 bases. CDR3 length equals 16 residues.

V and J are TRBV10-2 and TRBJ2-2; 8 bases fit TRBD2. V lost 3 bases to trimming and J lost 4 bases; unmatched junction nucleotides: 7. CDR3 length equals 16 residues. CDR1 is WSHSY, CDR2 SAAADI, per germline. The CDR3 DNA sequence: TGCGCCAGCAGTGATTTCCGGGAGGGTGCCACCGGGGAGCTGTTTTTT. It specifies CASSDFREGATGELFF.

For this clone: A read error may account for a junction end that differs from germline. This sequence joins TRBV5-1 and TRBJ1-4; TRBD1 might be the D (5 bases). The CDR3 sequence is 15 residues long. Germline V lookup: CDR1 SGHRS, CDR2 YFSETQ. The CDR3 DNA sequence: TGCGCCAGCAGTTTGGCTGACCGGGGCCTGGGAAAACTGTTTTTT. Protein sequence: CASSLADRGLGKLFF. The full variable domain, with the rest looked up from reference TRBV5-1 and TRBJ1-4, is KAGVTQTPRYLIKTRGQQVTLSCSPISGHRSVSWYQQTPGQGLQFLFEYFSETQRNKGNFPGRFSGRQFSNSRSEMNVSTLELGDSALYLCASSLADRGLGKLFFGSGTQLSVL.

A note on this clone: Additional DNA sequences in this sample encode the identical CDR3. The chain carries TRBV5-6 and TRBJ2-7; D possibly corresponds to TRBD2 (5 bases). Germline V gene sequence: CDR1 SGHDT, CDR2 YYEEEE. This CDR3 is 15 amino acids long. V shed 0 bases and J shed 0 bases, with 10 bases lying between them. CDR3 loop: CASSLAGLLSYEQYF. The DNA for the CDR3 is TGTGCCAGCAGCTTGGCGGGGTTACTCTCCTACGAGCAGTACTTC.

With respect to this clone: This CDR3 is also generated by other DNA sequences in the sample. This sequence joins TRBV2 and TRBJ1-2; the match to TRBD1 covers 7 bases. J lost 5 bases, V lost 6 bases, and 3 bases had no gene match. Germline-derived CDR1 and CDR2 are SNHLY and FYNNEI. The CDR3 consists of 12 residues. CDR3 DNA: TGTGCCAGCAGAGGGACAGTATATGGCTACACCTTC. It yields the protein CASRGTVYGYTF.

The chain is built from TRBV7-6 and TRBJ2-5, with no clear D. The CDR3 has 13 amino acids. Germline values: CDR1 SGHVS, CDR2 FNYEAQ. Deletions cut 2 bases from V and 5 bases from J, with 9 bases between. CDR3 loop: CASSLRAHETQYF. The DNA of the CDR3 is TGTGCCAGCAGCTTAAGGGCTCATGAGACCCAGTACTTC.

The chain carries TRBV29-1 and TRBJ2-7, with a tentative D call TRBD1 (6 bases). The germline V gene encodes CDR1 SQVTM and CDR2 ANQGSEA. This CDR3 is 15 amino acids long. Trimming took off 1 base at V and 0 bases at J, with 13 bases between the two ends. The CDR3 DNA reads as TGCAGCGTTGAAGGCAGGGGCGCTAGCTCCTACGAGCAGTACTTC. Translating gives CSVEGRGASSYEQYF.

V gene TRBV5-1 combines with J gene TRBJ2-7; TRBD2 matches 7 bases. The V segment lost 2 bases and the J segment 5 bases; nucleotides outside the gene matches: 10. Germline CDR1 reads SGHRS; CDR2 reads YFSETQ. The CDR3 extends over 15 amino acids. CDR3 sequence: CASSFRGRAGDEQYF. CDR3 in DNA: TGCGCCAGCAGCTTTAGAGGGAGGGCAGGCGACGAGCAGTACTTC. Full variable domain (missing parts from reference TRBV5-1 and TRBJ2-7): KAGVTQTPRYLIKTRGQQVTLSCSPISGHRSVSWYQQTPGQGLQFLFEYFSETQRNKGNFPGRFSGRQFSNSRSEMNVSTLELGDSALYLCASSFRGRAGDEQYFGPGTRLTVT.

The chain combines TRBV7-9 with TRBJ2-4, with 10 positions matching TRBD1. V lost 5 bases, J lost 8 bases, and 6 bases stayed unmatched. The CDR3 has 14 residues. Germline V gene sequence: CDR1 SEHNR, CDR2 FQNEAQ (reference sequence). Written as DNA, the CDR3 is TGTGCCAGCAGCGGCCCGGACAGGGGGTACATTCAGTACTTC. Its translation: CASSGPDRGYIQYF.

CDR3 DNA sequence: TGCAGCGTTGAACCCTTAGCCGGGGAGCTGTTTTTT. As protein: CSVEPLAGELFF. The chain employs TRBV29-1 and TRBJ2-2, with D hard to call. Trimming pared 2 bases from V and 6 bases from J, leaving 7 bases between. This CDR3 spans 12 amino acids. CDR1 is SQVTM, CDR2 ANQGSEA, per germline.

The gene calls are TRBV10-1 and TRBJ1-3; perhaps TRBD1 as D (6 bases). Germline V gives CDR1 WNHNN, CDR2 SYGVQD (reference sequence). The CDR3 is 14 residues long. The V gene lost 4 bases and the J gene lost 2 bases, with 9 bases spanning the gap. CDR3: CASSVGDTGNTIYF. The CDR3 DNA sequence: TGCGCCAGCAGTGTCGGGGACACTGGAAACACCATATATTTT.

The CDR3 DNA sequence: TGTGCCAGCAGCGCCGGGGCTAGCGTCTACAATGAGCAGTTCTTC. Translated: CASSAGASVYNEQFF. The rearrangement joins TRBV7-6 to TRBJ2-1; D possibly corresponds to TRBD2 (6 bases). The germline CDR1 and CDR2 sequences are SGHVS and FNYEAQ. Trimming removed 5 bases at V and 3 bases at J, with 14 bases between. The CDR3 runs 15 residues.

The V call is TRBV28, the J call TRBJ2-2; D is perhaps TRBD1 or TRBD2 (5 bases each). V lost 5 bases and J lost 1, with 29 bases in between. CDR3 length: 21 amino acids. CDR1 and CDR2 from the germline V gene are MDHEN and SYDVKM. The CDR3, as DNA: TGTGCCAGCAGTACCCGGTCGTGGGGTTCTCCGGGACGAAAGAACACCGGGGAGCTGTTTTTT. Amino acids: CASSTRSWGSPGRKNTGELFF.

CDR3 sequence: CASSLRRDATGGQYF. The CDR3, as DNA: TGTGCCAGCAGCCTCAGACGGGACGCTACTGGGGGGCAGTACTTC. The chain joins TRBV7-8 to TRBJ2-7, with D perhaps being TRBD1 or TRBD2 (5 bases each). Germline V gene data show CDR1 as SGHVS and CDR2 as FQNEAQ. The CDR3 is 15 residues long. The V gene lost 5 bases and the J gene lost 9 bases, with 23 bases spanning the gap.